This TCR beta chain was obtained from a study of T cell responses to AZD1222 COVID-19 vaccine. To note about this clone: Its antigen is unidentified.

General observations from the study: Females made up more of the donors, who were largely white British, and clonal diversity may have come out too low. Spike-specific TCR breadth and depth both grew after two AZD1222 doses. Seropositivity was recorded at baseline in only a handful of AZD1222 recipients.

Deletions cut 6 bases from V and 3 bases from J, with 15 bases between. Germline values: CDR1 SGHAT, CDR2 FQDESV (reference sequence). The CDR3 contains 14 residues. Some clones are missing from TCRdb's copy, which holds only in-frame ones; the method was immunoSEQ multiplex PCR. The table records about 80,000 clones, 70% to 90% of them present only once. The clonotype comes from an adult who received the AZD1222 COVID-19 vaccine. This sequence joins TRBV11-1 and TRBJ2-7; no definite D call. The sample in question was peripheral blood, obtained 28 days after the second AZD1222 dose. The chain's CDR3 is CASRSDTSRYEQYF. The CDR3 coding sequence is TGTGCCAGCAGATCCGACACCTCTCGCTACGAGCAGTACTTC.